The following is a T cell receptor (beta chain) sequence with its context. Its antigen is unidentified. This sample was included in a study of T cell responses to AZD1222 COVID-19 vaccine. Study outcomes and limitations: An increase in Spike-specific TCR breadth and depth was observed after two AZD1222 doses. Only a handful of individuals given AZD1222 were seropositive at baseline. Without day 14 samples, only post-peak T cell repertoires were studied.

The method was immunoSEQ multiplex PCR; TCRdb's version includes in-frame clones alone and lacks a portion of them. The data show approximately 120,000 clones, roughly 93% seen once. Germline-derived CDR1 and CDR2 are MNHNS and SASEGT. V lost 3 bases and J lost 0, with 8 bases in between. This CDR3 comprises 14 residues. The V call is TRBV6-1, the J call TRBJ1-2, with D unclear. Sequences were derived from peripheral blood, sampled on day 0 of AZD1222 vaccination. The clonotype originates from an adult in good health. This chain's CDR3 is CASSESVTNYGYTF. For the CDR3, the DNA is TGTGCCAGCAGTGAGTCGGTGACTAACTATGGCTACACCTTC.